The 4 T cell receptor beta chains listed next were all sequenced from one sample in a study of T cell changes during pregnancy in multiple sclerosis (dated by TCRdb to between 2018 and 2021). The method behind the library was the immunoSEQ multiplex PCR assay. The source is immuneACCESS, and TCRdb retained only in-frame sequences with V and J called. Part of the clones is not carried over; for the studies checked, unresolved V genes explain less than half of this, and the remainder is unexplained. Across this sample there are more than 25,000 clones, with 91% seen only once. 3.5% to 5% of the sample is held by the ten biggest clonotypes. This material consisted of CD8+ T cells from peripheral blood mononuclear cells, taken in the second trimester of pregnancy. The receptors here all came from a female donor in good health, enrolled as a control in a pregnancy study.

DNA of the CDR3: TGCGCCAGCAGCTTGGCCCGGGGGGGACACTATGGCTACACCTTC. Translated: CASSLARGGHYGYTF. This chain uses TRBV5-1 with TRBJ1-2, with D possibly matching TRBD1 (5 bases). V gave up 0 bases and J gave up 3 bases, with 12 bases separating them. Germline V gives CDR1 SGHRS, CDR2 YFSETQ. This CDR3 spans 15 amino acids.

V and J are TRBV19 and TRBJ1-5, with 10 bases lining up with TRBD1. Germline values: CDR1 LNHDA, CDR2 SQIVND (reference sequence). This CDR3 comprises 14 residues. J gave up 4 bases and V 7 bases, and 4 bases lay outside the gene matches. The DNA of the CDR3 is TGTGCCAGTAAGGAGGGACAGGGGAATCAGCCCCAGCATTTT. Amino acid sequence: CASKEGQGNQPQHF.

The chain carries TRBV6-6 and TRBJ2-5, with TRBD1 matching over 8 bases. Germline V lookup: CDR1 MNHNY, CDR2 SVGAGI (reference sequence). Trimming took 6 bases from V and 2 from J; bases not matched to a gene: 8. This CDR3 contains 15 residues. CDR3 amino acids: CASRLRTGRQETQYF. The DNA for the CDR3 is TGTGCCAGCAGACTAAGGACAGGGAGGCAAGAGACCCAGTACTTC.

There are a few counts of this clone. The rearrangement uses TRBV6-6 and TRBJ1-2; 7 positions agree with TRBD1. From germline, CDR1 is MNHNY and CDR2 SVGAGI (reference sequence). The CDR3 runs to 12 residues. With 4 bases clipped from V and 8 bases from J, the junction kept 4 bases outside the gene matches. DNA for the CDR3: TGTGCCAGCAGTTCTACAGGGGTAGGCTACACCTTC. Its protein is CASSSTGVGYTF.